Detailed here is one T cell receptor beta chain. Antigen specificity is unknown. The PCR contained 60 Vbeta and 13 Jbeta primers. Clones were read by immunoSEQ multiplex PCR, and TCRdb kept only the in-frame ones, dropping some. The sample has under 130,000 clones, 76% seen once. The source of the sample is a study of cytomegalovirus exposure and HLA in healthy donors. Study-wide background: Around 87 million unique TCRs, all from HLA-typed donors, were included in an early release of the data.

Per germline, CDR1 MNHEY and CDR2 SMNVEV (reference sequence). CDR3 length: 15 amino acids. Findings and caveats of the study: Data from an earlier analysis indicated that most TCR beta V segments were productive either about 87% or about 30% of the time. Later on, an analysis showed TCR association rates differing by HLA locus, with DRB1 the most and HLA-C the fewest.

The sequencing sample was made of PBMCs. The TCR sequence derives from a man aged 35 to 55 in good health and CMV-seropositive. V is TRBV27 and J is TRBJ2-5, with 10 bases identical to TRBD1. The DNA end lines up better with TRBJ2-7; the J call may be wrong. The CDR3 bases are TGTGCCAGCAGTTTGACAGGGGGCAAGTCCTACGAGCAGTACTTC. It is translated as CASSLTGGKSYEQYF.